This entry lists 14 T cell receptor beta chains sequenced from one sample in a study of monozygotic twins with inflammatory bowel disease. No DNA is given; TCRdb re-called the 5' RACE reads and lists each CDR3 protein once. This table lists hundreds of thousands of distinct CDR3 sequences. Sequences were obtained from blood. These receptors originate from a human donor with ulcerative colitis or Crohn's disease, or a healthy co-twin of an affected twin (not recorded which).

The chain employs TRBV7-2 and TRBJ2-2; as DNA is missing, the TRBD1 call by TCRdb cannot be tested. This CDR3 comprises 14 residues. CDR1 SGHTA and CDR2 FQGNSA come from the germline V gene. The CDR3 sequence is CASSGRVSTGELFF.

This chain joins TRBV4-1 and TRBJ2-7. CDR1 MGHRA and CDR2 YSYEKL come from the germline V gene. The length of the CDR3 is 14 residues. CDR3 sequence: CASSHPGSSYEQYF.

V gene TRBV5-1 combines with J gene TRBJ1-2; lacking DNA, the TRBD1 call made by TCRdb goes unchecked. This CDR3 contains 16 residues. Germline assignment: CDR1 SGHRS and CDR2 YFSETQ. The chain's CDR3 is CASSLAPGQGIYGYTF.

The chain links TRBV7-3 to TRBJ2-1; the TCRdb D gene call, TRBD2, has no DNA to confirm it. The CDR3 length is 15 residues. Germline V gives CDR1 SGHTA, CDR2 FQGTGA. CDR3 sequence reads: CASSPILTDYNEQFF.

This chain uses TRBV5-1 with TRBJ1-5; TCRdb picks TRBD1, but there is no DNA to check that call. Looked up from germline, CDR1 is SGHRS and CDR2 is YFSETQ. The CDR3 extends over 16 amino acids. The CDR3 loop reads CASSLGAGDANQPQHF.

CDR3 sequence: CASSSIGGYRDTQYF. The chain employs TRBV5-1 and TRBJ2-3; TCRdb names TRBD1, which stays unverified in the absence of DNA. The CDR3 contains 15 residues. Germline assignment: CDR1 SGHRS and CDR2 YFSETQ.

The chain carries TRBV6-2 or TRBV6-3 and TRBJ1-1; TCRdb outputs TRBD1, but without DNA this stays unchecked. CDR1 and CDR2 from the germline V gene are MNHEY and SVGEGT. This CDR3 is 16 amino acids long. The CDR3 loop is CASSRDRGLVDTEAFF.

This chain uses TRBV7-2 with TRBJ2-2; TCRdb calls TRBD1, which cannot be checked without DNA. Germline CDR1 SGHTA, CDR2 FQGNSA. The CDR3 covers 16 residues. The CDR3: CASRPGTVQNTGELFF.

The chain employs TRBV2 and TRBJ1-2; the D gene TCRdb calls, TRBD1, cannot be checked with no DNA. From germline, CDR1 is SNHLY and CDR2 FYNNEI. The CDR3 has 13 residues. CDR3 sequence: CASSETGLDGYTF. The entire variable domain, with the rest obtained from reference TRBV2 and TRBJ1-2, is as follows: EPEVTQTPSHQVTQMGQEVILRCVPISNHLYFYWYRQILGQKVEFLVSFYNNEISEKSEIFDDQFSVERPDGSNFTLKIRSTKLEDSAMYFCASSETGLDGYTFGSGTRLTVV.

The chain joins TRBV20-1 to TRBJ1-1; TCRdb proposes TRBD1, but this gene call is untestable without DNA. Germline loops: CDR1 DFQATT, CDR2 SNEGSKA (reference sequence). The CDR3 extends over 14 amino acids. CDR3: CSARGGLLNTEAFF.

V usage is TRBV3-1 and J usage is TRBJ2-1. The CDR3 has 15 amino acids. Per the germline V gene, CDR1 is LGHDT and CDR2 is YNNKEL (reference sequence). CDR3 loop: CASSQVLASYNEQFF.

J is TRBJ2-1 and V is TRBV6-5; TCRdb proposes TRBD2, but this gene call is untestable without DNA. The CDR3 runs 13 residues. CDR1 MNHEY and CDR2 SVGAGI come from the germline V gene. This chain's CDR3 is CASSYLTSGVAFF.

CDR3 sequence: CASRKQGAAGNTIYF. The J gene is TRBJ1-3, the V gene TRBV6-1; TCRdb returns TRBD1, unconfirmable since there is no DNA. The length of the CDR3 is 15 residues. CDR1 is MNHNS, CDR2 SASEGT, per germline.

The chain joins TRBV7-2 to TRBJ2-3. The germline V gene has CDR1 SGHTA and CDR2 FQGNSA. There are 14 residues in the CDR3. The CDR3 loop reads CASSPRFGTDTQYF.